This T cell receptor beta chain was sequenced in a study of identical twins (TCRdb year 2016). Background on the whole study: The study deep-sequenced TCR alpha and beta repertoires from monozygotic twins, unrelated adults of various ages and cord blood to test whether fetal clonotypes persist. To rule out contamination, replicate twin experiments were performed at different times with different library preparation protocols.

Notes on this clonotype: Its antigen has not been determined. No much larger clone is present one base from it, and per-base qualities are unavailable.

Findings and caveats that apply to the study as a whole: Because the same donors could not be followed over many years, the conclusions relied on cross-sectional statistical analysis. Abundant cord blood beta clonotypes had fewer insertions, young adult naive repertoires showed a similar but weaker trend, and memory repertoires showed no such trend. In monozygotic twins, recombination models systematically underestimated out-of-frame TCR alpha sharing, but the models matched the sharing seen between unrelated individuals. Out-of-frame TCR alpha sequences shared between twins showed an excess of low generation-probability sequences compared with coincidental sharing between unrelated individuals. Zero-insertion analyses could be partly confounded by invariant T cells such as MAIT and iNKT, though diverse VJ usage argued against such confounding for most clonotypes. Excess twin sharing in beta out-of-frame sequences was weaker because fewer shared sequences lowered the signal-to-noise ratio.

Only healthy Caucasian donors were included. Three unrelated non-twin adults were additionally sequenced: a male aged 18 to 30, a male aged 50 to 60 and a female aged 50 to 60. Miltenyi CD45RO+ enrichment and human naive T-cell isolation kits were used to isolate memory (CD45RO+) and naive T cells from PBMC. The CDR3, from cysteine to phenylalanine, totals 16 residues. Only the CDR3 part of the read is kept: 48 bases, read in frame from the first base. The trim is 5 bases for V and 3 bases for J, with a gap of 19 bases between the germline ends. CDR1 and CDR2, looked up from the germline V gene (reference sequence), are MNHEY and SMNVEV. The library was built by means of 5' RACE. TCRdb shows the sequencer as Illumina HiSeq 2000. A universal primer binding site was added through template switching, and the final cDNA carried a unique molecular identifier so that TCR cDNA molecules could be counted accurately. First-strand cDNA for TCR alpha and beta chains was synthesized from specific primers in the conserved constant-segment region. To control for contamination, every cDNA library carried two barcodes: a SMART-Mk sample barcode plus Illumina barcodes. TruSeq adapter sequences, together with Illumina sample barcodes, were added in two successive PCR steps. The Illumina HiSeq platform was used with custom primers to sequence TCR alpha and beta cDNA libraries. Under the source paper's analysis protocol: Raw reads were processed with MiGEC to extract unique molecular identifiers, and MiXCR was used to determine CDR3 positions. For each individual, recombination models were inferred using an EM algorithm with the repgenHMM and IGoR tools. Shared clonotypes were analyzed with the tcR package in R, and sharing was normalized by the product of cloneset sizes. To study raw recombination without the effects of thymic and clonal selection, out-of-frame nonproductive sequences were analyzed. The public reads were quality trimmed at Q25 with fastp and then assembled into clones with MiXCR by TCRdb, keeping productive beta chains. Rows are unified per CDR3 protein, each entry keeping the most common DNA and genes. Here the V and J calls rest on TCRdb's processing, not on the authors' analysis. In this sample the table shows about 430,000 distinct CDR3 sequences, about a fifth of which occur a single time. The ten largest clones add up to around 12% of the sample.

Source material: naive T cells sorted from blood. The cell subset or site label for this specimen denotes: cells isolated with a human naive T-cell isolation kit. The receptor was isolated from a man over 45 in good health. This chain joins TRBV27 to TRBJ1-1, with a tentative D gene TRBD1 over 6 matching bases. The CDR3 here reads CASSPSPTGLDTEAFF. The nucleotides read TGTGCCAGCAGTCCATCCCCTACAGGGCTGGACACTGAAGCTTTCTTT.